The 15 T cell receptor beta chains presented below share a single source sample, sequenced in a study of cytomegalovirus exposure and HLA in healthy donors. Primers included in the PCR were 60 Vbeta and 13 Jbeta primers. The table came from immunoSEQ multiplex PCR; TCRdb's copy has only in-frame clones and leaves some out. The table records around 110,000 clones, around 75% of them present only once. Sample: PBMCs. These receptors were obtained from a woman under 30 in good health and CMV-seronegative.

This clone turned up a few times. The chain couples TRBV6-1 to TRBJ1-3; a possible D gene is TRBD1 (5 bases). Per germline, CDR1 MNHNS and CDR2 SASEGT. This CDR3 contains 14 residues. V shed 3 bases and J shed 4 bases, with 10 bases lying between them. The CDR3 bases are TGTGCCAGCAGTGAGCGGACACAGGGAAACACCATATATTTT. It translates to CASSERTQGNTIYF.

A few counts support this clone. V gene TRBV28 combines with J gene TRBJ1-1, with a weak D call TRBD1 (6 bases). The CDR3 is 14 amino acids. V gave up 6 bases and J gave up 0 bases, with 11 bases separating them. CDR1 and CDR2 from the germline V gene are MDHEN and SYDVKM. The CDR3 sequence: CASRYRDVNTEAFF. DNA of the CDR3: TGTGCCAGCAGGTACAGGGACGTGAACACTGAAGCTTTCTTT.

The chain joins TRBV30 to TRBJ1-5; 7 nucleotides line up with TRBD1. Germline assignment: CDR1 GTSNPN and CDR2 SVGIG (reference sequence). CDR3 length equals 18 residues. V shed 1 base and J 0 bases; nucleotides not matched to a gene: 12. For the CDR3, the DNA is TGTGCCTGGAGTGCCGGTAGGGACAGCCTTTATAGCAATCAGCCCCAGCATTTT. Translating gives CAWSAGRDSLYSNQPQHF.

The J gene is TRBJ1-2, the V gene TRBV5-4, with 7 bases aligning to TRBD1. The CDR3 spans 14 residues. CDR1 SGHNT and CDR2 YYREEE come from the germline V gene (reference sequence). V lost 3 bases, J lost 0 bases, and 2 bases stayed unmatched. In DNA form, the CDR3 reads TGTGCCAGCAGCTCGGGACAGCCTAACTATGGCTACACCTTC. Amino acid sequence: CASSSGQPNYGYTF.

The chain combines TRBV6-1 with TRBJ2-3, with D tentatively TRBD1 (6 bases). Germline assignment: CDR1 MNHNS and CDR2 SASEGT. The V end was cut by 9 bases, the J end by 0 bases, with 16 bases between. The CDR3 runs to 15 residues. CDR3 in DNA: TGTGCCAGTAATAAACAGGGTCGAAGCACAGATACGCAGTATTTT. Protein: CASNKQGRSTDTQYF.

This sequence joins TRBV5-6 and TRBJ1-5; 7 nucleotides line up with TRBD1. Germline V gives CDR1 SGHDT, CDR2 YYEEEE. This CDR3 is built from 16 residues. Trimming at V came to 3 bases and at J to 5 bases, leaving 11 bases not matched to a gene. DNA for the CDR3: TGTGCCAGCAGCTCAGTATTCGACAGGGTCGATCAGCCCCAGCATTTT. This sequence encodes CASSSVFDRVDQPQHF.

This chain links TRBV27 with TRBJ1-1; 9 nucleotides match TRBD1. The CDR3 is 13 residues long. Germline CDR1 is MNHEY and CDR2 is SMNVEV (reference sequence). Trimming removed 6 bases from V and 5 bases from J; junction bases left unmatched: 4. CDR3 nucleotides: TGTGCCAGCAGGGACAGGGGTTCGACTGAAGCTTTCTTT. This sequence encodes CASRDRGSTEAFF.

This chain uses TRBV6-1 with TRBJ2-7; the match to TRBD2 covers 9 bases. Germline CDR1 and CDR2: MNHNS and SASEGT. The CDR3 is 13 residues long. The ends lost 10 bases at V and 4 bases at J; junction bases unmatched: 8. The CDR3 coding sequence is TGTGCCACCAATGCGGGGGGGGGATACGAGCAGTACTTC. Amino acid sequence: CATNAGGGYEQYF.

This chain links TRBV4-1 with TRBJ2-1; the match to TRBD2 covers 7 bases. The CDR3 totals 16 residues. V lost 3 bases and J lost 7; bases outside the gene matches: 12. CDR1 and CDR2 (germline): MGHRA, YSYEKL. CDR3 amino acids: CASSQRISGLANEQFF. For the CDR3, the DNA is TGCGCCAGCAGCCAGAGAATTAGCGGGTTGGCAAATGAGCAGTTCTTC.

V usage is TRBV5-1 and J usage is TRBJ1-1; tentative D call: TRBD1 (5 bases). This CDR3 has 15 amino acids. Germline V CDR1 and CDR2: SGHRS, YFSETQ. Trimming shortened V by 0 bases and J by 8 bases, and 17 bases separated the two germline ends. The chain's CDR3 is CASSLVPGPYLEAFF. CDR3 coding DNA: TGCGCCAGCAGCTTGGTCCCAGGGCCCTACCTAGAAGCTTTCTTT.

The chain recombines TRBV30 with TRBJ1-5; D is possibly TRBD1 (5 bases). This CDR3 spans 13 amino acids. Germline-derived CDR1 and CDR2 are GTSNPN and SVGIG (reference sequence). Trimming took 5 bases from V and 6 from J, leaving 14 bases between them. The CDR3 DNA reads as TGTGCCTGGGGGGGAGGTTTAGGTCAGCCCCAGCATTTT. It is translated as CAWGGGLGQPQHF.

This chain connects TRBV6-6 to TRBJ1-2, with TRBD1 identical over 11 bases. The CDR3 contains 16 residues. CDR1 MNHNY and CDR2 SVGAGI come from the germline V gene (reference sequence). J was trimmed by 2 bases and V by 5 bases; bases with no gene match: 7. CDR3 DNA sequence: TGTGCCAGCAGTATTACCGGGACAGGGGGAAACTATGGCTACACCTTC. It yields the protein CASSITGTGGNYGYTF.

This clone was recorded once. J is TRBJ2-4 and V is TRBV29-1; 9 positions agree with TRBD1. CDR1 is SQVTM and CDR2 is ANQGSEA in the germline V gene. This CDR3 contains 14 residues. Trimming removed 4 bases from V and 3 bases from J; junction bases left unmatched: 4. The CDR3: CSVATGGGKNIQYF. CDR3 in DNA: TGCAGCGTTGCGACAGGGGGTGGCAAAAACATTCAGTACTTC. The full variable domain, in which reference TRBV29-1 and TRBJ2-4 provide the parts outside the CDR3, is SAVISQKPSRDICQRGTSLTIQCQVDSQVTMMFWYRQQPGQSLTLIATANQGSEATYESGFVIDKFPISRPNLTFSTLTVSNMSPEDSSIYLCSVATGGGKNIQYFGAGTRLSVL.

The chain carries TRBV6-1 and TRBJ2-7; D ambiguous. CDR3 length: 13 amino acids. V lost 5 bases to trimming and J lost 2 bases, with 10 bases between them. Per germline, CDR1 MNHNS and CDR2 SASEGT. CDR3 residues: CASSFDTPYEQYF. CDR3 coding DNA: TGTGCCAGCAGTTTCGACACCCCCTACGAGCAGTACTTC.

The chain uses TRBV4-1 and TRBJ1-1, with TRBD1 matching 10 bases. With V trimmed by 4 bases and J by 5 bases, 7 bases remained unmatched. Per the germline V gene, CDR1 is MGHRA and CDR2 is YSYEKL. The CDR3 extends over 15 amino acids. The CDR3: CASSPLGQGRTEAFF. The DNA for the CDR3 is TGCGCCAGCAGCCCCCTGGGACAGGGGAGGACTGAAGCTTTCTTT.